This TCR beta chain was recovered during a study of blood T cell repertoires in COVID-19. J gave up 6 bases and V 8 bases, and 13 bases lay outside the gene matches. The CDR3 spans 15 residues. CDR1 is SGHAT and CDR2 is FQNNGV in the germline V gene. Some clones are missing from TCRdb's copy, which holds only in-frame ones; the method was immunoSEQ multiplex PCR. The table shows about 300,000 clones, with roughly 90% occurring only once. The rearrangement links TRBV11-2 to TRBJ2-3, with 8 bases identical to TRBD2. What was sequenced was peripheral blood. The clonotype originates from a man aged 18 to 35 with active or convalescent COVID-19. CDR3 residues: CASLPGTSLADTQYF. The CDR3 DNA sequence: TGTGCCAGCCTACCGGGGACTAGTCTTGCCGATACGCAGTATTTT.